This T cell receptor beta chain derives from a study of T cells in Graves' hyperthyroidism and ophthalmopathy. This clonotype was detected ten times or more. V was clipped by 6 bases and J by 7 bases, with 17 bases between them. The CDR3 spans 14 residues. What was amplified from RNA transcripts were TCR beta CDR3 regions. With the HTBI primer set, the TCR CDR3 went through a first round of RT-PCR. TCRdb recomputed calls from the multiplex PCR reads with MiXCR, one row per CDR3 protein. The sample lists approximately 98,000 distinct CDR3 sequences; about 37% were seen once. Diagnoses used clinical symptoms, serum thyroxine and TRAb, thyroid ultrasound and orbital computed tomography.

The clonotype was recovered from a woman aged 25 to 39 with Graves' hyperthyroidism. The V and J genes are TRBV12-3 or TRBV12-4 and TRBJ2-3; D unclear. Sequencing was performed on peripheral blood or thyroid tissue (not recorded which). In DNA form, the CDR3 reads TGTGCCAGCAGCCTAGTCCATTTGGGTTATACGCAGTATTTT. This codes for CASSLVHLGYTQYF.